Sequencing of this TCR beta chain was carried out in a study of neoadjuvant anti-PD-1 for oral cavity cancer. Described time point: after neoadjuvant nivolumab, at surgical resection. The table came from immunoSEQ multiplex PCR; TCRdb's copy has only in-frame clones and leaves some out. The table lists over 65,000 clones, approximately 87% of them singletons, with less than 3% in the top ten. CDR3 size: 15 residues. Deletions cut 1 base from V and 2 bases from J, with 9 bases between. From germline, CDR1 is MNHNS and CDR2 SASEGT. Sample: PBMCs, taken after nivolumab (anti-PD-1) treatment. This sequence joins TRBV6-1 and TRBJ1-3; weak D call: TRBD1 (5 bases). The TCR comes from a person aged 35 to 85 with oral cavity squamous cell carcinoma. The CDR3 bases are TGTGCCAGCAGTGAAGGTGGGGCTCCTGGAAACACCATATATTTT. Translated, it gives CASSEGGAPGNTIYF.